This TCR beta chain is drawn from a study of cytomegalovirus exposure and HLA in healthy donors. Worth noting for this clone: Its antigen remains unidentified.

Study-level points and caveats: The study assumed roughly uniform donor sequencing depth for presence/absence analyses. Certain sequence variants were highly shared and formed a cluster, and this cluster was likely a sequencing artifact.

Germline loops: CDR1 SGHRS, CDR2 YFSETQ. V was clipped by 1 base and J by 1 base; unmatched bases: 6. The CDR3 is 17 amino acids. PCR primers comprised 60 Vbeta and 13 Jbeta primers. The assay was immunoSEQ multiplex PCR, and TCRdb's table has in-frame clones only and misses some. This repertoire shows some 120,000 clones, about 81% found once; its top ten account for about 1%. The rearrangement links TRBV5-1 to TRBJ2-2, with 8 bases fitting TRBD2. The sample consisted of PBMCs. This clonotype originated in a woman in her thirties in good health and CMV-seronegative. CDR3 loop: CASSLTKTSGNTGELFF. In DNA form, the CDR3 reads TGCGCCAGCAGCTTGACCAAAACTAGCGGGAACACCGGGGAGCTGTTTTTT.